Detailed here is one T cell receptor (beta chain). Sample-barcoded 5' priming and a J-beta primer mix drove a second PCR of roughly 7 to 11 cycles. TCRdb fed the 5' RACE reads into MiXCR, producing one record per CDR3 protein. The sample lists some 640,000 distinct CDR3 sequences, 45% to 50% occurring once. V was clipped by 5 bases and J by 2 bases, with 6 bases between them. The CDR3 contains 11 residues. CDR1 DFQATT and CDR2 SNEGSKA come from the germline V gene (reference sequence). This sample is drawn from a study of blood T cells in healthy people across ages. This chain links TRBV20-1 with TRBJ1-2; no definite D call. Source material: blood. The receptor comes from a woman aged 55 to 70 in good health. The CDR3 sequence is CSAWMNYGYTF. CDR3 nucleotides: TGCAGTGCTTGGATGAACTATGGCTACACCTTC.